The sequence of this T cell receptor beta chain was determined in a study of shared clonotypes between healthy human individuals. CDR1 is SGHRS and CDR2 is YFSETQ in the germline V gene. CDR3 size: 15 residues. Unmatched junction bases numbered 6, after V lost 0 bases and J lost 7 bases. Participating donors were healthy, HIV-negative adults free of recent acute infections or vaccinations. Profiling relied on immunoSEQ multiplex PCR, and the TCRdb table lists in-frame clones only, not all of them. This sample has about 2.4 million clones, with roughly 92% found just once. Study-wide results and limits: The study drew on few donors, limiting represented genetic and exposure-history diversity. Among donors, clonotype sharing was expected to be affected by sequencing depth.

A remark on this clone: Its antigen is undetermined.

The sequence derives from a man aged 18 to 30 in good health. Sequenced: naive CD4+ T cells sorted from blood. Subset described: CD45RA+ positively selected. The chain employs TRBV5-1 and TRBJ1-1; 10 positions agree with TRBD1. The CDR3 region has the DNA TGCGCCAGCAGCTTGGCGACAGGGGGCACCTTTGAAGCTTTCTTT. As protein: CASSLATGGTFEAFF.